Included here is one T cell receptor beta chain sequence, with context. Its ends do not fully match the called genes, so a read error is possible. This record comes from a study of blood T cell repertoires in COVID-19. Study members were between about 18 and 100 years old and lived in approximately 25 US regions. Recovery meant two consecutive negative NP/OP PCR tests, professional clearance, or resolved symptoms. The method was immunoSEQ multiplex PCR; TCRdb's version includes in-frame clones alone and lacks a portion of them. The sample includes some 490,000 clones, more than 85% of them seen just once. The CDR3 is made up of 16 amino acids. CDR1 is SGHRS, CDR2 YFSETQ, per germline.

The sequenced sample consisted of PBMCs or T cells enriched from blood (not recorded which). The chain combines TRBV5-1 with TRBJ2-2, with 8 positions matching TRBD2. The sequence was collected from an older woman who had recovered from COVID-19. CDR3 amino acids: CARSPPGGVNTGELFF. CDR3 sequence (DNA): TGCGCCCGCAGCCCACCGGGGGGGGTGAACACCGGGGAGCTGTTTTTT.